The text below deals with one TCR beta chain. Profiling relied on immunoSEQ multiplex PCR, and the TCRdb table lists in-frame clones only, not all of them. The table has over 100,000 clones, approximately 90% seen once. The sample is drawn from a study of T cell responses to AZD1222 COVID-19 vaccine. The germline CDR1 and CDR2 sequences are SNHLY and FYNNEI. This CDR3 spans 14 amino acids. V lost 7 bases to trimming and J lost 0 bases; unmatched junction nucleotides: 6. This receptor was taken from an adult in good health. The sample was peripheral blood, taken on day 0 of AZD1222 vaccination. The V and J genes are TRBV2 and TRBJ2-7; 7 nucleotides agree with TRBD1. The CDR3 sequence: CASTNRGSSYEQYF. In DNA form, the CDR3 reads TGTGCCAGCACAAACAGGGGCTCCTCCTACGAGCAGTACTTC.